This entry lists 24 T cell receptor beta chains sequenced from one sample in a study of CXCR3-negative and CXCR3-positive naive CD8 T cells. The antigens of these receptors remain unknown. Preparation of TRB cDNA libraries relied on 5' RACE carrying UMI labels. From its re-call of the 5' RACE reads, TCRdb lists each CDR3 protein once, without DNA. Seen in this sample are about 89,000 distinct CDR3 sequences; the ten most common clones hold approximately 0.54%. Study-wide results and caveats: More hydrophobic TRB CDR3s were found in CXCR3-positive naive cells than in CXCR3-negative naive cells.

The sample was naive CXCR3+ CD8+ T cells from blood. Subset given: CD45RO-CCR7+CD27+CD95- naive CD8+ T cells expressing CXCR3 (TNR3+). The receptors stem from a human donor in good health. Some clones in this sample may be carry-over from other donors' samples.

This chain uses TRBV5-1 with TRBJ2-7. CDR1 is SGHRS, CDR2 YFSETQ, per germline. The CDR3 contains 12 residues. The CDR3 here is CASSLTAYEQYF.

The genes are TRBV5-1 and TRBJ2-1; the D call of TRBD1 rests on TCRdb alone, since no DNA is present to check it. CDR3 length: 18 residues. CDR1 and CDR2 from the germline V gene are SGHRS and YFSETQ. Here the CDR3 reads CASSFDPGTPSSYNEQFF.

This rearrangement joins TRBV28 to TRBJ1-6; as DNA is missing, the TRBD1 call by TCRdb cannot be tested. The CDR3 is 15 amino acids. CDR1 is MDHEN and CDR2 is SYDVKM in the germline V gene. CDR3: CASSDRDRYNSPLHF.

This chain connects TRBV7-8 to TRBJ2-4; the D gene TCRdb calls, TRBD1, cannot be checked with no DNA. CDR1 is SGHVS and CDR2 is FQNEAQ in the germline V gene. CDR3 length: 19 residues. The CDR3 reads CASTLQGWGPVLAKNIQYF.

The gene calls are TRBV6-5 and TRBJ1-5; TCRdb indicates TRBD1, and absent DNA this call remains unverified. The CDR3 runs 15 residues. Looked up from germline, CDR1 is MNHEY and CDR2 is SVGAGI. CDR3 amino acids: CASARKGARDQPQHF.

The chain combines TRBV5-1 with TRBJ1-2; without DNA, the TCRdb call of TRBD1 cannot be checked. There are 15 residues in the CDR3. The germline V gene has CDR1 SGHRS and CDR2 YFSETQ. The CDR3 spells CASSLWDIEPPGYTF.

The rearrangement links TRBV7-8 to TRBJ2-7; TCRdb proposes TRBD1, but this gene call is untestable without DNA. The CDR3 length is 15 residues. Per the germline V gene, CDR1 is SGHVS and CDR2 is FQNEAQ. The CDR3 region is CASSLGPDTAYEQYF.

The gene calls are TRBV29-1 and TRBJ1-2; the D call from TCRdb, TRBD1, cannot be confirmed without DNA. The CDR3 contains 14 residues. The germline V gene has CDR1 SQVTM and CDR2 ANQGSEA. CDR3 amino acids: CSVEDIQGTDGYTF.

This rearrangement joins TRBV7-9 to TRBJ2-3; TCRdb names TRBD2, which stays unverified in the absence of DNA. The V gene's germline CDR1 is SEHNR and CDR2 FQNEAQ (reference sequence). The CDR3 runs 17 residues. The CDR3 reads CASSPSPSGVSTDTQYF. The complete variable domain, with remaining parts taken from reference TRBV7-9 and TRBJ2-3, reads DTGVSQNPRHKITKRGQNVTFRCDPISEHNRLYWYRQTLGQGPEFLTYFQNEAQLEKSRLLSDRFSAERPKGSFSTLEIQRTEQGDSAMYLCASSPSPSGVSTDTQYFGPGTRLTVL.

The chain links TRBV28 to TRBJ1-5; TCRdb indicates TRBD1, and absent DNA this call remains unverified. This CDR3 spans 15 amino acids. From germline, CDR1 is MDHEN and CDR2 SYDVKM. This CDR3 reads CASSLLGQLNQPQHF.

The J gene is TRBJ2-3, the V gene TRBV12-3 or TRBV12-4; the TCRdb call, TRBD1, lacks DNA for checking. This CDR3 is 15 amino acids long. The CDR3 is CASSRTKGATDTQYF.

This chain connects TRBV11-2 to TRBJ2-2; the D call of TRBD1 rests on TCRdb alone, since no DNA is present to check it. Germline values: CDR1 SGHAT, CDR2 FQNNGV. The CDR3 sequence is 12 residues long. The CDR3 region is CATLTVTGELFF.

V usage is TRBV20-1 and J usage is TRBJ2-1; the D call of TRBD2 rests on TCRdb alone, since no DNA is present to check it. The CDR3 extends over 16 amino acids. Germline V gives CDR1 DFQATT, CDR2 SNEGSKA (reference sequence). The CDR3 protein is CSAREGAGGIYNEQFF.

Here the CDR3 reads CASSLVGEETQYF. The chain uses TRBV5-1 and TRBJ2-5; TCRdb outputs TRBD1, but without DNA this stays unchecked. Looked up from germline, CDR1 is SGHRS and CDR2 is YFSETQ. This CDR3 is 13 amino acids long.

V and J are TRBV4-1 and TRBJ2-7; checking the TCRdb D call of TRBD1 is not possible without DNA. The CDR3 covers 14 residues. Germline assignment: CDR1 MGHRA and CDR2 YSYEKL. This CDR3 reads CASSPDRTFVEQYF.

The CDR3 sequence is CASSLAAGETTDTQYF. The V call is TRBV5-5, the J call TRBJ2-3; TCRdb reports TRBD2, a call that lacks DNA to check it against. Germline assignment: CDR1 SGHKS and CDR2 YYEKEE (reference sequence). CDR3 length equals 16 residues.

This sequence joins TRBV29-1 and TRBJ2-1; TCRdb reports TRBD1, a call that lacks DNA to check it against. This CDR3 region has 13 residues. Germline V gives CDR1 SQVTM, CDR2 ANQGSEA. The CDR3 here is CSVVRGNYNEQFF.

The V call is TRBV7-8, the J call TRBJ1-4. CDR1 and CDR2 (germline): SGHVS, FQNEAQ. CDR3 length: 15 residues. The CDR3 region is CASSSGPAGDEKLFF. Complete variable domain (other parts from reference TRBV7-8 and TRBJ1-4): GAGVSQSPRYKVAKRGQDVALRCDPISGHVSLFWYQQALGQGPEFLTYFQNEAQLDKSGLPSDRFFAERPEGSVSTLKIQRTQQEDSAVYLCASSSGPAGDEKLFFGSGTQLSVL.

V and J are TRBV20-1 and TRBJ1-6. CDR1 is DFQATT, CDR2 SNEGSKA, per germline (reference sequence). This CDR3 comprises 17 residues. This chain's CDR3 is CSARGPNPPLFNSPLHF.

The V call is TRBV6-5, the J call TRBJ2-7. The CDR3 is 11 amino acids. The germline CDR1 and CDR2 sequences are MNHEY and SVGAGI. The CDR3 spells CASAQGAEQYF.

The chain uses TRBV12-3 or TRBV12-4 and TRBJ2-5; TCRdb picks TRBD2, but there is no DNA to check that call. The CDR3 is made up of 11 amino acids. The CDR3 spells CASRGDGTQYF.

The rearrangement uses TRBV28 and TRBJ2-7; as DNA is missing, the TRBD1 call by TCRdb cannot be tested. The CDR3 contains 14 residues. Germline assignment: CDR1 MDHEN and CDR2 SYDVKM. The CDR3 region is CASSFRQGMNEQYF.

V usage is TRBV5-1 and J usage is TRBJ2-1; TCRdb indicates TRBD2, and absent DNA this call remains unverified. This CDR3 has 14 amino acids. The germline CDR1 and CDR2 sequences are SGHRS and YFSETQ. The CDR3 is CASSLEGSDNEQFF.

J is TRBJ2-1 and V is TRBV29-1; TCRdb names TRBD1, which stays unverified in the absence of DNA. Germline lookup yields CDR1 SQVTM and CDR2 ANQGSEA. CDR3 length: 14 residues. This CDR3 reads CSVQGGSSYNEQFF.